This T cell receptor beta chain was documented in a study of PD-1 blockade in classical Hodgkin lymphoma. Study results and limitations: Those achieving complete response showed baseline diversity like newly diagnosed patients. In CD4+ cells, TCR diversity went up significantly by C4D1, but in CD8+ cells it did not.

This clone was detected once. Its specificity is not known. One end of the junction is discordant with germline, which a read error may explain. Sequencing was performed with immunoSEQ multiplex PCR; in TCRdb, only in-frame clones are kept and a portion is missing. The sample consists of about 61,000 clones, nearly 90% of them appearing once. This CDR3 is 12 amino acids long. Germline CDR1 SGHRS, CDR2 YFSETQ. Time point in this sample: cycle 4 day 1 (C4D1), after more than 5 weeks of nivolumab. Relapse was seen in all patients after autologous stem cell transplantation, and brentuximab vedotin exposure was variable. Progressive disease, partial response or complete response was each patient's best response.

The source was peripheral blood mononuclear cells (PBMCs), collected before the fourth cycle of nivolumab. The origin of this receptor is a human donor with classical Hodgkin lymphoma. V usage is TRBV5-1 and J usage is TRBJ2-1; D gene uncertain. This CDR3 is CGSSLVGFEQFF. Written as DNA, the CDR3 is TGCGGCAGCAGCTTGGTGGGGTTTGAGCAGTTCTTC.